This TCR beta chain was found in a study of blood T cell repertoires in COVID-19. Libraries were prepared by immunoSEQ multiplex PCR; TCRdb keeps only in-frame clonotypes and omits some of them. The table records roughly 180,000 clones, about 86% of them present only once. Germline assignment: CDR1 MNHEY and CDR2 SMNVEV (reference sequence). The CDR3 is 13 amino acids. V was pared by 3 bases and J by 5 bases, with 11 bases between. V is TRBV27 and J is TRBJ2-7; D ambiguous. Sequencing used peripheral blood. The receptor was derived from a man between 60 and 75 years old with acute or convalescent COVID-19. CDR3 sequence (DNA): TGTGCCAGCAGTTTGAAGAGGCTCGACGAGCAGTACTTC. Translated: CASSLKRLDEQYF.